In its sample, the clone carrying this TCR beta chain was seen a few times. Its antigen is unidentified. The source of the sample is a study of breast tumors, draining lymph nodes, adjacent tissues. Notes on the study in general: Tumor repertoires ranked between lymph nodes and nontumor tissue in diversity, with V and J gene preferences. That most tumor T cells come from lymph nodes remained unproven. Data fit most tumor T cells coming from lymph node, expanding in tumor. Tumor and nontumor repertoires were significantly more similar in luminal-like than in basal-like breast cancer.

Trimming left V 2 bases short and J 5 bases short, with 18 bases between. The CDR3 length is 16 residues. In germline, CDR1 is MNHEY, CDR2 SVGAGI. Samples came from axillary lymph nodes draining the breast cancer. A single record per CDR3 protein comes from TCRdb applying MiXCR to the multiplex PCR reads. Of more than 250,000 distinct CDR3 sequences listed, about 30% are singletons. This TCR was recovered from a female donor with breast cancer. Some clones in this sample may be carry-over from other donors' samples. Material: axillary lymph node tissue. The chain is built from TRBV6-5 and TRBJ2-5; D is undetermined. The CDR3 protein is CASSYGRFPSGETQYF. The CDR3 DNA sequence: TGTGCCAGCAGTTACGGGCGATTCCCCTCGGGTGAGACCCAGTACTTC.